A single sample is the source of the 10 T cell receptor beta chains below, sequenced in a study of blood T cell repertoires in COVID-19. Generated by immunoSEQ multiplex PCR, the TCRdb table keeps only in-frame clones and is missing some. The sample contains about 55,000 clones, approximately 90% of which appear only once. Input material: peripheral blood. Receptors originate from a man aged 80 or over with acute or convalescent COVID-19.

The CDR3 reads CASSPGTGGAGGQETQYF. In DNA form, the CDR3 reads TGTGCCAGCAGCCCCGGGACAGGGGGCGCGGGGGGCCAAGAGACCCAGTACTTC. The chain carries TRBV7-2 and TRBJ2-5, with 12 bases lining up with TRBD1. The V and J ends lost 5 bases and 1 base, in that order; junction bases with no gene match: 11. Germline CDR1 SGHTA, CDR2 FQGNSA. The CDR3 contains 18 residues.

This chain connects TRBV1 to TRBJ2-3; no DNA check was done on the table's D call, TRBD1. TRBV1 has pseudogene status. This CDR3 contains 16 residues. The CDR3 here is CTSRTEGASTKNTQYF. CDR3 bases: TGCACCAGCAGAACGGAGGGGGCCTCCACGAAGAATACGCAGTATTTT.

The rearrangement links TRBV6-5 to TRBJ2-7, with 8 positions matching TRBD1. The CDR3 contains 14 residues. Trimming cost V 6 bases and J 3 bases; bases outside gene matches: 7. The V gene's germline CDR1 is MNHEY and CDR2 SVGAGI. The CDR3 here is CASSGQGWGYEQYF. DNA for the CDR3: TGTGCCAGCAGCGGACAGGGTTGGGGCTACGAGCAGTACTTC.

The chain has TRBV12-5 and TRBJ2-7, with TRBD1 matching 9 bases. CDR3 length: 13 residues. V gave up 6 bases and J gave up 4 bases; unmatched junction bases: 4. CDR1 and CDR2 from the germline V gene are LGHNT and FRNRAP. CDR3 in amino acids: CASGRDRAYEQYF. As DNA, the CDR3 is TGTGCTAGTGGCCGGGACAGGGCGTACGAGCAGTACTTC.

J is TRBJ1-4 and V is TRBV4-1, with a tentative D call TRBD1 (6 bases). The germline gives CDR1 MGHRA, CDR2 YSYEKL. The CDR3 extends over 15 amino acids. V was pared by 4 bases and J by 8 bases, with 17 bases between. The CDR3 DNA reads TGCGCCAGCAGCCCTAGTGGGGGGGCTGGGGAAAAACTGTTTTTT. This gives the protein CASSPSGGAGEKLFF.

V usage is TRBV5-4 and J usage is TRBJ2-5; 8 bases fit TRBD1. Trimming at V came to 3 bases and at J to 4 bases, leaving 5 bases not matched to a gene. Germline values: CDR1 SGHNT, CDR2 YYREEE (reference sequence). The CDR3 sequence is 14 residues long. The CDR3 nucleotides are TGTGCCAGCAGCTCGCAGGGGGCAGGAGAGACCCAGTACTTC. Translation: CASSSQGAGETQYF.

The table lists this clone with a count of one. The genes are TRBV19 and TRBJ1-2; the match to TRBD1 covers 7 bases. The CDR3 extends over 14 amino acids. From germline, CDR1 is LNHDA and CDR2 SQIVND (reference sequence). V trimming: 3 bases; J trimming: 8 bases; junction bases outside the gene matches: 9. CDR3 coding DNA: TGTGCCAGTAGTATCTCCACAGGGGCTTACGGCTACACCTTC. Translation gives CASSISTGAYGYTF.

This clone was found once. The chain is built from TRBV3-1 (or the pseudogene TRBV3-2) and TRBJ2-7; 10 nucleotides line up with TRBD1. Germline loops: CDR1 LGHDT, CDR2 YNNKEL (reference sequence). V lost 3 bases to trimming and J lost 1 base; unmatched junction nucleotides: 0. The length of the CDR3 is 14 residues. The CDR3 bases are TGTGCCAGCAGCCAGGGACAGGGGTCCTACGAGCAGTACTTC. Translation gives CASSQGQGSYEQYF.

The chain joins TRBV5-4 to TRBJ2-1; tentative D call: TRBD2 (5 bases). The CDR3 covers 13 residues. Germline V gene sequence: CDR1 SGHNT, CDR2 YYREEE (reference sequence). V shed 2 bases and J shed 5 bases, with 8 bases lying between them. CDR3 region: CASSFSVNNEQFF. In DNA form, the CDR3 reads TGTGCCAGCAGCTTTAGCGTCAACAATGAGCAGTTCTTC.

The chain has TRBV5-1 and TRBJ2-3; 10 bases are a match to TRBD2. This CDR3 has 15 residues. Germline V gene lookup returns CDR1 SGHRS and CDR2 YFSETQ. Trimming took 4 bases from V and 2 from J; bases not matched to a gene: 4. In DNA form, the CDR3 reads TGCGCCAGCAGCATTAGCGGGGGGAACACAGATACGCAGTATTTT. It yields the protein CASSISGGNTDTQYF. The full variable domain, in which reference TRBV5-1 and TRBJ2-3 provide the parts outside the CDR3, is KAGVTQTPRYLIKTRGQQVTLSCSPISGHRSVSWYQQTPGQGLQFLFEYFSETQRNKGNFPGRFSGRQFSNSRSEMNVSTLELGDSALYLCASSISGGNTDTQYFGPGTRLTVL.